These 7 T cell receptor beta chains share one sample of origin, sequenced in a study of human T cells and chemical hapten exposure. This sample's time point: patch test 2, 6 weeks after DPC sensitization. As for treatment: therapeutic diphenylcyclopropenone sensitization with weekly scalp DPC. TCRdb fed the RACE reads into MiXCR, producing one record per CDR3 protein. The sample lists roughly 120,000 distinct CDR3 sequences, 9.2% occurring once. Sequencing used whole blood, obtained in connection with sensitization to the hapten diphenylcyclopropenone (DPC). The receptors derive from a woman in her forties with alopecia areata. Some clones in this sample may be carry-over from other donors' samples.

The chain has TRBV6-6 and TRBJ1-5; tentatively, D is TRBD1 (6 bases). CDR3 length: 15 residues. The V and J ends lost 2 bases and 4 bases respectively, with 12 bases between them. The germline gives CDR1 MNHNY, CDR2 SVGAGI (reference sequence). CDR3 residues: CASSYRERGNQPQHF. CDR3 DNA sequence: TGTGCCAGCAGTTACAGGGAGAGGGGGAATCAGCCCCAGCATTTT.

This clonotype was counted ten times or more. The CDR3 DNA sequence: TGCGCCAGCAGCTTGGCCCGGAGCTCCTACGAGCAGTACTTC. Translated: CASSLARSSYEQYF. The chain uses TRBV5-1 and TRBJ2-7; no firm D call. The V end lost 0 bases, the J end lost 0 bases, and 7 bases lay between the germline ends. CDR1 is SGHRS, CDR2 YFSETQ, per germline. The CDR3 extends over 14 amino acids.

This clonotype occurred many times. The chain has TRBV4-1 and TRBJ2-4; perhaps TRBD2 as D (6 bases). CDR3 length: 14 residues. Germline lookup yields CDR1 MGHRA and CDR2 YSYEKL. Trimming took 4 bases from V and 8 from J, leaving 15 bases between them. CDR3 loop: CASSRGRPSDIQYF. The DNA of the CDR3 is TGCGCCAGCAGCCGGGGGAGGCCTTCCGACATTCAGTACTTC.

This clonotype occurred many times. The CDR3 DNA is TGCGCCAGCAGCCAAGACCCCGACAGCACAAGGTCACCCCTCCACTTT. Its protein is CASSQDPDSTRSPLHF. This chain joins TRBV4-1 and TRBJ1-6; D is perhaps TRBD1 (5 bases). This CDR3 contains 16 residues. Germline CDR1 MGHRA, CDR2 YSYEKL. Trimming removed 0 bases at V and 10 bases at J, with 16 bases between.

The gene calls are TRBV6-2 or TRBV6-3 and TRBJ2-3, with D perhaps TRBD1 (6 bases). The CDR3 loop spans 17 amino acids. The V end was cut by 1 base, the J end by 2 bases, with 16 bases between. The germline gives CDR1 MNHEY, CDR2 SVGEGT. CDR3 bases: TGTGCCAGCAGTTACTTGGGACACTCACCTAACACAGATACGCAGTATTTT. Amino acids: CASSYLGHSPNTDTQYF.

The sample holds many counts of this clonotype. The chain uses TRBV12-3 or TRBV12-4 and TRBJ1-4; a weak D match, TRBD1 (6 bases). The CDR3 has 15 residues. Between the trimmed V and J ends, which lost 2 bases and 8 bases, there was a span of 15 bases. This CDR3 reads CASSLYPQGTEKLFF. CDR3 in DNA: TGTGCCAGCAGTTTATATCCCCAGGGGACAGAAAAACTGTTTTTT.

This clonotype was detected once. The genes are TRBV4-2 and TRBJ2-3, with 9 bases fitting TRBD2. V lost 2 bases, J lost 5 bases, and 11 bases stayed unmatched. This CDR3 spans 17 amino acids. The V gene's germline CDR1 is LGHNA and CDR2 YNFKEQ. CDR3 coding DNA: TGTGCCAGCAGCCAATTCCGGCGGGGGGGCGTGGGAGATACGCAGTATTTT. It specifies CASSQFRRGGVGDTQYF.